These 29 T cell receptor beta chains share one sample of origin, sequenced in a study of cytomegalovirus exposure and HLA in healthy donors. Amplification used 60 Vbeta primers and 13 Jbeta primers. Some clones are missing from TCRdb's copy, which holds only in-frame ones; the method was immunoSEQ multiplex PCR. The data show tens of thousands of clones, around 80% seen once. The sequenced sample consisted of PBMCs. The receptor source for this set is a man aged 45-65 years in good health and CMV-seropositive.

This clone was counted once. This sequence joins TRBV19 and TRBJ1-2; 7 positions match TRBD1. Germline V gene sequence: CDR1 LNHDA, CDR2 SQIVND (reference sequence). Germline trimming cut 4 bases from V and 3 bases from J; bases unmatched to any gene: 8. The CDR3 is 15 amino acids. The CDR3 DNA is TGTGCCAGTAGTAACCCGGGACAGCTCCACTATGGCTACACCTTC. Its translation is CASSNPGQLHYGYTF.

The rearrangement links TRBV4-3 to TRBJ2-1; TRBD2 matches at 10 bases. V shed 4 bases and J 5 bases; nucleotides not matched to a gene: 5. This CDR3 has 15 residues. The germline V gene has CDR1 LGHNA and CDR2 YSLEER. The DNA for the CDR3 is TGCGCCAGCAGCCGAACTAGCGGGACGCACAATGAGCAGTTCTTC. Amino acids: CASSRTSGTHNEQFF.

The chain recombines TRBV10-1 with TRBJ2-7, with 7 bases aligning to TRBD2. The germline CDR1 and CDR2 sequences are WNHNN and SYGVQD (reference sequence). V was pared by 3 bases and J by 2 bases, with 4 bases of the junction left unmatched. The CDR3 has 14 amino acids. The CDR3 coding sequence is TGCGCCAGCAGTGATGGACTAGGGGCCTACGAGCAGTACTTC. This codes for CASSDGLGAYEQYF.

The rearrangement joins TRBV7-2 to TRBJ2-3; 8 nucleotides line up with TRBD2. Germline V CDR1 and CDR2: SGHTA, FQGNSA. The CDR3 is made up of 19 amino acids. With V trimmed by 6 bases and J by 5 bases, 22 bases remained unmatched. CDR3 DNA sequence: TGTGCCAGCAGTCGAGGGGTAGCGGGGTCCCACTCGGGGGGAGATACGCAGTATTTT. Protein: CASSRGVAGSHSGGDTQYF. Using reference TRBV7-2 and TRBJ2-3 for the parts outside the CDR3, the full variable domain is GAGVSQSPSNKVTEKGKDVELRCDPISGHTALYWYRQSLGQGLEFLIYFQGNSAPDKSGLPSDRFSAERTGGSVSTLTIQRTQQEDSAVYLCASSRGVAGSHSGGDTQYFGPGTRLTVL.

This chain connects TRBV5-1 to TRBJ2-1; possibly TRBD1 for D (5 bases). Trimming stripped 0 bases from V and 0 bases from J, with 19 bases between. Germline values: CDR1 SGHRS, CDR2 YFSETQ. The CDR3 sequence is 19 residues long. The CDR3 region is CASSLGGRAYVSSYNEQFF. CDR3 nucleotides: TGCGCCAGCAGCTTGGGGGGCAGGGCTTATGTTAGCTCCTACAATGAGCAGTTCTTC.

The V gene is TRBV12-5, the J gene TRBJ2-3; D is possibly TRBD2 (6 bases). The V gene's germline CDR1 is LGHNT and CDR2 FRNRAP. This CDR3 has 15 amino acids. V lost 7 bases and J lost 5, with 19 bases in between. The CDR3 nucleotides are TGTGCTAGTGCGGCGGCCCCTGGGGGAGGAGATACGCAGTATTTT. Amino acid sequence: CASAAAPGGGDTQYF.

The rearrangement links TRBV19 to TRBJ2-1; 11 nucleotides line up with TRBD2. CDR3 length: 16 residues. Germline V gives CDR1 LNHDA, CDR2 SQIVND (reference sequence). V lost 4 bases, J lost 4 bases, and 6 bases stayed unmatched. DNA for the CDR3: TGTGCCAGTAGTAGGGCTTTAGCGGGGGGGTACAATGAGCAGTTCTTC. Amino acid sequence: CASSRALAGGYNEQFF.

J is TRBJ2-5 and V is TRBV10-3, with 8 positions matching TRBD2. The end of the DNA aligns better with TRBJ2-7, so the J call may be wrong. Per germline, CDR1 ENHRY and CDR2 SYGVKD. The CDR3 loop spans 17 amino acids. The CDR3 loop reads CAISASTGAGATYEQYF. Written as DNA, the CDR3 is TGTGCCATCAGTGCCAGTACCGGAGCGGGAGCGACCTACGAGCAGTACTTC.

The chain recombines TRBV5-4 with TRBJ1-1; D call uncertain. CDR3 length: 13 residues. The V gene lost 0 bases and the J gene lost 1 base, with 4 bases spanning the gap. Germline V gene sequence: CDR1 SGHNT, CDR2 YYREEE (reference sequence). CDR3 DNA: TGTGCCAGCAGCTTGGAACAGAACACTGAAGCTTTCTTT. It specifies CASSLEQNTEAFF. Full variable domain (rest looked up from reference TRBV5-4 and TRBJ1-1): ETGVTQSPTHLIKTRGQQVTLRCSSQSGHNTVSWYQQALGQGPQFIFQYYREEENGRGNFPPRFSGLQFPNYSSELNVNALELDDSALYLCASSLEQNTEAFFGQGTRLTVV.

The chain combines TRBV4-1 with TRBJ1-1; 7 bases line up with TRBD1. V was pared by 1 base and J by 0 bases, with 8 bases of the junction left unmatched. Germline lookup yields CDR1 MGHRA and CDR2 YSYEKL. The CDR3 runs to 17 residues. Written as DNA, the CDR3 is TGCGCCAGCAGCCAAGGACAGGGAAACGCGATGAACACTGAAGCTTTCTTT. Residues: CASSQGQGNAMNTEAFF.

V usage is TRBV29-1 and J usage is TRBJ1-2, with D perhaps matching TRBD1 (5 bases). V shed 5 bases and J shed 1 base, with 11 bases lying between them. From germline, CDR1 is SQVTM and CDR2 ANQGSEA. The CDR3 runs 13 residues. The CDR3 DNA reads as TGCAGCGTTTGGGGGGTAGATAACTATGGCTACACCTTC. Translating it yields CSVWGVDNYGYTF.

The chain is built from TRBV18 and TRBJ1-2; 8 nucleotides agree with TRBD1. Per the germline V gene, CDR1 is KGHSH and CDR2 is LQKENI. The CDR3 sequence is 14 residues long. Germline trimming cut 3 bases from V and 3 bases from J; bases unmatched to any gene: 3. DNA of the CDR3: TGTGCCAGCTCACCGGCGGGACAGGACTATGGCTACACCTTC. It translates to CASSPAGQDYGYTF. The variable domain in full, completed from reference TRBV18 and TRBJ1-2, reads NAGVMQNPRHLVRRRGQEARLRCSPMKGHSHVYWYRQLPEEGLKFMVYLQKENIIDESGMPKERFSAEFPKEGPSILRIQQVVRGDSAAYFCASSPAGQDYGYTFGSGTRLTVV.

This rearrangement joins TRBV7-9 to TRBJ2-7; TRBD2 agrees at 7 bases. The germline V gene has CDR1 SEHNR and CDR2 FQNEAQ (reference sequence). The J segment lost 5 bases and the V segment lost 3 bases, leaving 10 bases of the junction unmatched. CDR3 length: 15 residues. As DNA, the CDR3 is TGTGCCAGCAGCTTGGTACGGGAGGATAACGACGAGCAGTACTTC. It codes for CASSLVREDNDEQYF.

The gene calls are TRBV18 and TRBJ2-7, with D possibly TRBD1 on 6 matching bases. Germline loops: CDR1 KGHSH, CDR2 LQKENI. Trimming stripped 0 bases from V and 4 bases from J, with 13 bases between. The CDR3 length is 15 residues. CDR3 sequence reads: CASSPPQGQKYEQYF. The CDR3 nucleotides read TGTGCCAGCTCACCACCCCAGGGACAAAAATACGAGCAGTACTTC. The full variable domain, rest sourced from reference TRBV18 and TRBJ2-7, is NAGVMQNPRHLVRRRGQEARLRCSPMKGHSHVYWYRQLPEEGLKFMVYLQKENIIDESGMPKERFSAEFPKEGPSILRIQQVVRGDSAAYFCASSPPQGQKYEQYFGPGTRLTVT.

This chain links TRBV19 with TRBJ2-5; D is possibly TRBD1 (6 bases). Between the trimmed V and J ends, which lost 10 bases and 5 bases, there was a span of 17 bases. The germline CDR1 and CDR2 sequences are LNHDA and SQIVND (reference sequence). This CDR3 region has 13 residues. In nucleotides, the CDR3 is TGTGCCACGGGCCAGGGGTTTTTGGAGACCCAGTACTTC. Encoded protein: CATGQGFLETQYF.

This clone was detected a few times. The rearrangement joins TRBV18 to TRBJ2-1; D gene uncertain. CDR1 and CDR2 (germline): KGHSH, LQKENI. V was pared by 1 base and J by 9 bases, with 13 bases between. This CDR3 contains 14 residues. The CDR3 DNA follows: TGTGCCAGCTCACCACTGGGCAGCCCGATTGAGCAGTTCTTC. It yields the protein CASSPLGSPIEQFF. Full variable domain (rest looked up from reference TRBV18 and TRBJ2-1): NAGVMQNPRHLVRRRGQEARLRCSPMKGHSHVYWYRQLPEEGLKFMVYLQKENIIDESGMPKERFSAEFPKEGPSILRIQQVVRGDSAAYFCASSPLGSPIEQFFGPGTRLTVL.

CDR3 residues: CASSQELVDNQPQHF. In nucleotides, the CDR3 is TGTGCCAGCAGCCAAGAGTTAGTCGACAATCAGCCCCAGCATTTT. The gene calls are TRBV4-2 and TRBJ1-5; D gene uncertain. Germline-derived CDR1 and CDR2 are LGHNA and YNFKEQ. This CDR3 is built from 15 residues. Trimming pared 0 bases from V and 3 bases from J, leaving 9 bases between.

V gene TRBV25-1 combines with J gene TRBJ2-1; 10 bases map to TRBD2. CDR3 length: 14 residues. The J segment lost 7 bases and the V segment lost 6 bases, leaving 6 bases of the junction unmatched. The germline V gene has CDR1 MGHDK and CDR2 SYGVNS. The CDR3 region has the DNA TGTGCCAGCAGAGCTAGCGGGAGTCTGAATGAGCAGTTCTTC. Translation: CASRASGSLNEQFF.

V usage is TRBV14 and J usage is TRBJ2-7, with 12 bases fitting TRBD1. The J segment lost 7 bases and the V segment lost 6 bases, leaving 7 bases of the junction unmatched. CDR3 length: 14 amino acids. Per germline, CDR1 SGHDN and CDR2 FVKESK. The CDR3 region has the DNA TGTGCCAGCAGGTCGGGACAGGGGGCGAGTGAGCAGTACTTC. Its translation: CASRSGQGASEQYF. Drawing the rest from reference TRBV14 and TRBJ2-7, the complete variable domain is EAGVTQFPSHSVIEKGQTVTLRCDPISGHDNLYWYRRVMGKEIKFLLHFVKESKQDESGMPNNRFLAERTGGTYSTLKVQPAELEDSGVYFCASRSGQGASEQYFGPGTRLTVT.

The chain recombines TRBV18 with TRBJ2-5; the match to TRBD2 covers 16 bases. The CDR3 length is 16 residues. CDR1 is KGHSH and CDR2 is LQKENI in the germline V gene. V was pared by 3 bases and J by 2 bases, with 0 bases of the junction left unmatched. The CDR3 DNA sequence: TGTGCCAGCTCACCGGGACTAGCGGGAGGGCAAGAGACCCAGTACTTC. Protein sequence: CASSPGLAGGQETQYF.

This clone was seen only a few times. The CDR3 DNA is TGTGCCAGCAGCAAACGGGCGGGAGGGTTGGCAGATACGCAGTATTTT. It yields the protein CASSKRAGGLADTQYF. V usage is TRBV21-1 and J usage is TRBJ2-3; the tabulated D call, TRBD2, remains unverified against the DNA. TRBV21-1 is annotated as a pseudogene. The CDR3 totals 16 residues.

The gene calls are TRBV7-2 and TRBJ2-5; D call uncertain. Per the germline V gene, CDR1 is SGHTA and CDR2 is FQGNSA. There are 13 residues in the CDR3. V was trimmed by 1 base and J by 4 bases, leaving 7 bases between them. The CDR3 region is CASSLGSVETQYF. CDR3 coding DNA: TGTGCCAGCAGCTTAGGGTCGGTAGAGACCCAGTACTTC.

The chain combines TRBV10-1 with TRBJ2-3, with 8 bases lining up with TRBD2. Per germline, CDR1 WNHNN and CDR2 SYGVQD (reference sequence). The CDR3 loop spans 17 amino acids. The ends lost 0 bases at V and 2 bases at J; junction bases unmatched: 7. The CDR3 coding sequence is TGCGCCAGCAGTGAGTCAAGACTAGCGAGACACACAGATACGCAGTATTTT. Protein: CASSESRLARHTDTQYF.

This clone was seen once. V and J are TRBV7-9 and TRBJ2-3; TRBD2 aligns across 10 bases. The V and J ends lost 2 bases and 6 bases, in that order; junction bases with no gene match: 5. Germline loops: CDR1 SEHNR, CDR2 FQNEAQ (reference sequence). The CDR3 contains 15 residues. The CDR3 bases are TGTGCCAGCAGCTTACCACTGGGACTAGCGGATACGCAGTATTTT. The encoded protein is CASSLPLGLADTQYF.

The V and J genes are TRBV30 and TRBJ1-5, with 7 bases lining up with TRBD1. CDR1 GTSNPN and CDR2 SVGIG come from the germline V gene (reference sequence). The CDR3 is made up of 14 amino acids. V shed 5 bases and J 7 bases; nucleotides not matched to a gene: 11. This chain's CDR3 is CAWATGVGDQPQHF. In nucleotides, the CDR3 is TGTGCCTGGGCTACAGGGGTGGGAGACCAGCCCCAGCATTTT.

The CDR3 here is CASSVGLAGTSYEQYF. The CDR3 DNA is TGTGCCAGCAGCGTAGGACTAGCGGGAACCTCCTACGAGCAGTACTTC. This chain links TRBV9 with TRBJ2-7; 11 nucleotides agree with TRBD2. Trimming took 0 bases from V and 0 from J; bases not matched to a gene: 2. The CDR3 is made up of 16 amino acids. Germline CDR1 and CDR2: SGDLS and YYNGEE.

This chain links TRBV15 with TRBJ1-2, with a tentative D call TRBD1 (5 bases). CDR3 length equals 13 residues. The germline V gene encodes CDR1 LNHNV and CDR2 YYDKDF (reference sequence). The ends were cut back, 7 bases at V and 3 bases at J, with 12 bases in the middle. DNA of the CDR3: TGTGCCACCAACGCTGGGGCAGACTATGGCTACACCTTC. Translation: CATNAGADYGYTF.

This clone was found a few times. The rearrangement uses TRBV5-1 and TRBJ2-3, with TRBD2 matching 7 bases. The CDR3 sequence is 14 residues long. V lost 2 bases to trimming and J lost 0 bases; unmatched junction nucleotides: 0. CDR1 and CDR2 (germline): SGHRS, YFSETQ. CDR3 residues: CASSLAGSTDTQYF. The CDR3, as DNA: TGCGCCAGCAGCTTAGCGGGAAGCACAGATACGCAGTATTTT.

The V gene is TRBV2, the J gene TRBJ2-2; no firm D call. The CDR3 has 15 amino acids. Germline loops: CDR1 SNHLY, CDR2 FYNNEI. V was clipped by 4 bases and J by 6 bases, with 15 bases between them. CDR3 residues: CASSGTFYLSGELFF. The DNA of the CDR3 is TGTGCCAGCAGTGGAACTTTTTATCTATCCGGGGAGCTGTTTTTT.